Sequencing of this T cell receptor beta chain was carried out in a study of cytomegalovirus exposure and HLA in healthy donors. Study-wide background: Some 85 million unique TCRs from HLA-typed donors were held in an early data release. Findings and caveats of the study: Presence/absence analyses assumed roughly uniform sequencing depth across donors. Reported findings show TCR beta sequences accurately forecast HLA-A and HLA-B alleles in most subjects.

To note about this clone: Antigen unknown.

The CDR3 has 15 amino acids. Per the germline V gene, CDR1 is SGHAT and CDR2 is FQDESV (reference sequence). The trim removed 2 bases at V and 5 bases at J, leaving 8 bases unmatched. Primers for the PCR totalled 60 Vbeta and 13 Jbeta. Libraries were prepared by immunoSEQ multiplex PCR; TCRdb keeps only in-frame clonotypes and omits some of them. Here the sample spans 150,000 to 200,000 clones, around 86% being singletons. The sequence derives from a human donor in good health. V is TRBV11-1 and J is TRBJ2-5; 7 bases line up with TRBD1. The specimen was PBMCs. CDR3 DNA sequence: TGTGCCAGCAGCTTATCGGTTTCACAGGGGGAGACCCAGTACTTC. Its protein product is CASSLSVSQGETQYF.